This TCR beta chain was identified during a study of technical replicates of blood from a handful of donors. CDR1 and CDR2 (germline): KGHSH, LQKENI. The CDR3 sequence is 18 residues long. V lost 2 bases and J 1 base, leaving 21 bases between the germline ends. TCRdb's copy holds only in-frame clones and misses some; the assay was immunoSEQ multiplex PCR. The data contain 75,000 to 90,000 clones, about nine tenths of them singletons. The TCR sequence derives from a human donor in good health. The sequencing sample was made of T cells isolated from PBMCs. The genes are TRBV18 and TRBJ2-7, with TRBD2 as a possible D gene (6 bases). CDR3 DNA sequence: TGTGCCAGCTCACCATTTAAAACCTGGCGGGATGTATCCTACGAGCAGTACTTC. Its protein is CASSPFKTWRDVSYEQYF.